This T cell receptor (beta chain) came from a study of response to subunit inactivated influenza vaccine. Broader study findings: The authors offered the suggestion that each seasonal influenza vaccination recruits few new T cells.

Regarding this clonotype: The antigen is not known.

TCRdb called the RT-PCR reads again in MiXCR, with one record for every CDR3 protein. The table includes roughly 290,000 distinct CDR3 sequences, 20% to 25% detected once. This material consisted of PBMCs from blood, taken approximately 20 months after vaccination. The source is a man aged 50-75 years who received an inactivated influenza vaccine.

CDR3 coding DNA: TGTGCCAGCAGCAAACCCGGAACCTACAATCAGCCCCAGCATTTT. The encoded protein is CASSKPGTYNQPQHF. The V and J genes are TRBV21-1 and TRBJ1-5; the D call in the table, TRBD1, was not verified against the DNA. TRBV21-1 is a pseudogene. The CDR3 runs to 15 residues.